This T cell receptor beta chain was observed in a study of cytomegalovirus exposure and HLA in healthy donors (dated by TCRdb to about 2017). For context, the study as a whole: An earlier analysis of roughly 500 of the donors reported approximately 290 Gb of sequence data and 100 million to 130 million unique TCR beta sequences from about 200 million T cells. Around 330 gigabases of sequencing data and 70 million to 100 million unique TCR sequences made up an early release that covered several hundred HLA-typed donors. Of the 300 to 450 genotyped donors, about 80% fell in the genetic ancestry cluster associated with self-reported Caucasian donors. The study was designed to test whether signatures of past pathogen exposure could be identified by cataloging public T cell receptors. The study used immunosequencing to profile the T cell repertoires of several hundred subjects and linked those repertoires to cytomegalovirus serostatus. Besides the first cohort of 550 to 750 subjects, a separate validation cohort made up of about 120 different subjects was used. High-throughput TCR immunosequencing, statistical association of individual TCRs with disease status, and machine learning were combined to predict cytomegalovirus infection status. A later analysis re-analyzed previously published TCR beta repertoires from 550 to 700 donors and added high-resolution HLA genotyping to study TCR occurrence patterns. In the later analysis, no new phenotypic data were used to find candidate immune exposures; instead, reliance was placed on TCR beta sequences and their occurrence across donors. An earlier analysis of more than 450 of the donors used high-throughput TCR beta sequencing to judge whether each TCR beta V gene segment behaved as functional or pseudogenic. Donor age, sex, ethnicity and CMV serostatus were collected together with the repertoire data. A later genetic analysis took genome-wide SNP genotypes for about three fifths of the roughly 670 donors and used that subset as a discovery cohort. Every discovery cohort repertoire had been produced on one sequencing platform. Class I and class II HLA loci were covered by the typing at four-digit resolution. Typing coverage varied by locus: about 620-640 donors for A, B, C, DRB1 and DQB1; 500 to 550 for DQA1; about 590 for DPA1; under 490 for DPB1. Five DR-DQ haplotypes were treated as single units for association and clustering because of strong linkage in the cohort. On average, 235,054 unique TCR beta nucleotide sequences were sequenced per donor among several hundred genotyped donors of the cohort, with roughly a sixth of those sequences being non-productive. Findings and caveats that apply to the study as a whole: Correlated functional status among segregating V segments might reflect linkage disequilibrium, but an unknown experimental factor could not be ruled out. In vitro tests confirmed that a few of the cytomegalovirus-associated TCR beta chains recognize cytomegalovirus antigens. This cohort had only TCR beta chains sequenced, and the lack of alpha or paired-chain data limited which features could be detected. In a later genetic analysis, fewer N-insertions in productive TCRs were reported among donors in an Asian-associated ancestry cluster than the roughly 640-donor mean. At a false discovery rate of 0.05, a later analysis linked approximately 18,000 TCR beta sequences to specific HLA alleles. A group of highly shared sequence variants was considered likely to be a technical artifact of the sequencing pipeline. A later analysis reported that several top co-occurrence clusters appeared linked to parvovirus B19, influenza, CMV and Epstein-Barr virus. A later analysis found that TCR association rates varied across HLA loci, with DRB1 alleles showing the most associated TCRs and HLA-C alleles the fewest. Strong co-occurrence of HLA alleles, especially DR and DQ, made assigning TCR associations to individual alleles difficult. Roughly uniform sequencing depth across donors was assumed in presence/absence analyses, although this assumption may not hold. For the cohort, immune exposure information was limited to CMV serostatus. Some IMGT-functional V segments, including TRBV6-2 and TRBV6-3, could not be told apart with the 87-base-pair reads, so those segments were excluded. Because HLA typing was missing for some donors at each locus, association tests included only the typed subset. The classifier was reported to diagnose cytomegalovirus status with high specificity and sensitivity in both the original cohort and the validation cohort. The study listed 150 to 200 TCR beta chains as associated with cytomegalovirus. A further reported finding was that TCR beta sequences accurately predicted the HLA-A and HLA-B alleles for most subjects in the first cohort. V-gene and J-gene trimming of TCR beta chains was associated with a missense DCLRE1C variant in a later genetic analysis, and the association was replicated in an independent cohort. According to the authors, the approach could potentially be generalized to other disease states and immunological phenotypes. A later analysis found that most CMV-associated TCR beta chains appeared HLA-restricted, with HLA associations seemingly driven largely by CMV exposure. Broadly in line with IMGT annotations, most TCR beta V segments showed up in productive rearrangements about 87% or about 30% of the time in an earlier analysis of 450 to 600 of the donors. Because counts were too low, about 18 rarely observed V segments, including chromosome 9 orphons, were excluded from the earlier analysis of several hundred of the donors. Across donors, most TCR sequences were observed very rarely, whereas some public TCRs were present in many individuals. Compared with equally common non-associated chains, HLA-associated TCR beta chains in a later analysis were more clonally expanded and had lower generation probabilities.

Reading the germline V gene gives CDR1 SGHTA and CDR2 FQGNSA. Taken from cysteine to phenylalanine, the CDR3 has 17 residues. Of the read, only the CDR3 DNA is kept; its 51 bases are in frame from base 1. Ends trimmed: V by 1 base, J by 8 bases; bases unmatched to a gene: 13. With respect to this clone: What antigen it recognizes has not been identified. The record has no base qualities; no much larger clone is one base away.

Library preparation employed the immunoSEQ multiplex PCR assay. The multiplex PCR relied on a mix of 60 forward primers for TCR Vbeta segments and 13 reverse primers for TCR Jbeta segments. A multiplex PCR assay on genomic DNA amplified the CDR3 region of rearranged TCR beta genes. The Illumina HiSeq System was used to sequence the amplified TCR beta libraries as 87-base-pair reads. Regarding the original processing steps: In a later analysis, 70 million to 95 million unique TCR beta chains were counted across the approximately 620 repertoires, and around 10 million of these chains were shared by at least two donors. Raw reads were error-corrected and collapsed into unique sequences with a nearest-neighbor algorithm that merged closely related sequences to remove PCR and sequencing errors. V, D and J gene segments were assigned by aligning CDR3 sequences to IMGT reference sequences. For a sequence to be retained, at least a six-nucleotide match to both a V gene segment and a J gene segment was required. A rearrangement counted as productive if the CDR3 had no stop codons and remained in frame with V and J, and every other rearrangement counted as non-productive. Following IMGT convention, CDR3 was defined as the stretch from the second conserved V-encoded cysteine to the conserved J-encoded phenylalanine. Sequences without an unambiguous match to a single V gene segment were excluded from the earlier analysis of about 600 of the donors. In an earlier analysis of roughly 600 of the donors, a V segment was called functional when productive rearrangements were above 56.7%, and segregating when the standard deviation between donors exceeded 5%. A statistical classification framework was built to diagnose cytomegalovirus status from the catalog of TCR beta chain sequences. V and J gene assignment, in a later analysis, came from comparing TCR nucleotide sequences with IMGT/GENE-DB human TR gene sequences. The TCRdist pipeline was used in a later analysis to assign CDR3 sequences and most-parsimonious VDJ recombination scenarios. In a later analysis, each TCR beta chain was defined by its CDR3 amino acid sequence together with its V-gene family, and reads lacking a unique V-gene family were excluded. In a later analysis, some 600 highly shared, low-generation-probability nucleotide sequences were removed to address suspected cross-contamination and a sequencing artifact. A later analysis calculated a clonal expansion index for each public chain from normalized within-repertoire ranks of inferred template counts. A later analysis computed generation probabilities with a VDJ recombination model fitted to out-of-frame rearrangements, and checked the results against IGoR. Hypergeometric tests were used in a later analysis to score TCR-TCR, TCR-HLA and TCR-CMV co-occurrence, with a repertoire-size bias correction applied to the TCR pairs. To estimate false discovery rates, a later analysis permuted the HLA or CMV assignments 20 times. In a later analysis, co-occurring TCRs were grouped using DBSCAN, with TCRdist sequence similarity added in when clustering inside HLA-allele-positive subsets. Repertoires with fewer than 30,000 or more than 120,000 public chains, plus five repertoires with anomalous nucleotide sharing, were excluded from co-occurrence clustering. TCRdb obtained this table from immuneACCESS and retained in-frame rearrangements with V and J assigned. These tables miss some clones; where compared with another copy, unresolved V genes account for less than half of the shortfall, and the remainder is unexplained. Clone size and V and J calls were adopted from that table, with D and trimming inferred from the DNA. Across this sample there are some 180,000 clones, with roughly 70% seen only once. Clones ranked in the top ten supply 2.9% of the sample.

The cohort comprised 550 to 700 healthy bone marrow donors. At the time of sampling, all cohort members were nominally healthy, though unrecorded immune exposures were likely present. The donor was CMV seronegative and was included in the group of hundreds of seronegative cohort members. A peripheral blood sample was provided by each donor, and peripheral blood mononuclear cells were used for TCR beta sequencing. The Qiagen DNeasy Blood Extraction Kit was used to extract genomic DNA from the blood cell samples. The sequence derives from a male donor in good health and CMV-seronegative. Recombination connected TRBV7-2 to TRBJ2-1; 8 junctional bases match TRBD2. Specimen: PBMCs. The CDR3 region has the sequence CASSLVGGAGGGYEQFF. In nucleotide form, the sequence is TGTGCCAGCAGCTTAGTGGGGGGGGCGGGAGGTGGCTATGAGCAGTTCTTC.